This TCR beta chain was retrieved from a study of glioma-infiltrating T cells after dendritic cell vaccination. Time point described: after dendritic cell vaccination, including at tumor progression/relapse. V was trimmed by 2 bases and J by 8 bases, leaving 15 bases between them. CDR1 and CDR2 (germline): LNHDA, SQIVND (reference sequence). CDR3 length equals 15 residues. TCRdb keeps only in-frame clones here, not all; method: immunoSEQ multiplex PCR. The sample gives more than 95,000 clones, around 80% of which show up once; about 5.5% is in the top ten. The clonotype originates from a human donor with glioblastoma. The V gene is TRBV19, the J gene TRBJ1-4, with D maybe TRBD1 (6 bases). Sample: blood, taken after dendritic cell vaccination. The DNA for the CDR3 is TGTGCCAGTAGTATACAGGGGTGGAGAGGCGAAAAACTGTTTTTT. It yields the protein CASSIQGWRGEKLFF.